The rows below give T cell receptor beta chains drawn from one sample of a study of shared clonotypes between healthy human individuals. Method: immunoSEQ multiplex PCR; TCRdb's copy keeps in-frame clones and lacks some. The profile covers some 450,000 clones, with 70% to 80% appearing a single time and about 12% taken by the ten largest. The sample was PBMCs. Source of these receptors: a woman between 40 and 50 years old in good health. Some clones in this sample may be carry-over from other donors' samples. CDR3s include the opening cysteine and the closing phenylalanine or tryptophan. The order of the fields is CDR3 DNA, CDR3 protein, J gene, V gene, clone size, D gene. The D gene is left open where the match is weak. Rows give clone size only sometimes, using once, few, many, or a class for an expanded clone.

CDR3nt: TGCAGCGTTGAGTGGGTCGGGGCCAACGTCCTGACTTTC
CDR3aa: CSVEWVGANVLTF
j_gene: TRBJ2-6
v_gene: TRBV29-1
abundance: -
d_gene: -

CDR3nt: TGCGCCAGCAGCCAAGTTTCGGACTGGAACAATGAGCAGTTCTTC
CDR3aa: CASSQVSDWNNEQFF
j_gene: TRBJ2-1
v_gene: TRBV4-1
abundance: few
d_gene: -

CDR3nt: TGCGCCAGCAGCCCTCGCCGGGACCCCACCTACGAGCAGTACTTC
CDR3aa: CASSPRRDPTYEQYF
j_gene: TRBJ2-7
v_gene: TRBV4-3
abundance: -
d_gene: -

CDR3nt: TGTGCCAGCGTACCTCGCAGGGACTTGGGCCAGTTCTTC
CDR3aa: CASVPRRDLGQFF
j_gene: TRBJ2-1
v_gene: TRBV2
abundance: -
d_gene: -

CDR3nt: TGTGCCAGCAGCACTGAAGCTTTCTTT
CDR3aa: CASSTEAFF
j_gene: TRBJ1-1
v_gene: TRBV27
abundance: -
d_gene: -

CDR3nt: TGTGCCAGCAGCTCACCGGACAGGGCAGTGCAGTACTTC
CDR3aa: CASSSPDRAVQYF
j_gene: TRBJ2-7
v_gene: TRBV7-2
abundance: -
d_gene: TRBD1

CDR3nt: TGCGCCAGCAGCTTGACAGGGAGCGATCAGCCCCAGCATTTT
CDR3aa: CASSLTGSDQPQHF
j_gene: TRBJ1-5
v_gene: TRBV5-1
abundance: -
d_gene: -

CDR3nt: TGCGCCAGCAGCGTCACTAGCGGGGGCCTATCCCTCTACGAGCAGTACTTC
CDR3aa: CASSVTSGGLSLYEQYF
j_gene: TRBJ2-7
v_gene: TRBV5-1
abundance: -
d_gene: TRBD2

CDR3nt: TGTGCCAGCTCCGGGACAGGGGTCGGTCTCACCGGGGAGCTGTTTTTT
CDR3aa: CASSGTGVGLTGELFF
j_gene: TRBJ2-2
v_gene: TRBV7-7
abundance: -
d_gene: TRBD1

CDR3nt: TGTGCCATCAGTGAGCCGACTCAGCGGGAGGGCGAGCAGTACTTC
CDR3aa: CAISEPTQREGEQYF
j_gene: TRBJ2-7
v_gene: TRBV10-3
abundance: -
d_gene: TRBD2

CDR3nt: TGTGCCAGCAACCATCTAGCGGGAGGGGGCACCGGGGAGCTGTTTTTT
CDR3aa: CASNHLAGGGTGELFF
j_gene: TRBJ2-2
v_gene: TRBV7-9
abundance: -
d_gene: TRBD2

CDR3nt: TGTGCCAGTAGTATGGGAGCGGGAGAAGAGACCCAGTACTTC
CDR3aa: CASSMGAGEETQYF
j_gene: TRBJ2-5
v_gene: TRBV19
abundance: -
d_gene: TRBD2

CDR3nt: TGTGCCAGCAGCTTGGGGGGACAGGGGTTAAACTATGGCTACACCTTC
CDR3aa: CASSLGGQGLNYGYTF
j_gene: TRBJ1-2
v_gene: TRBV5-8
abundance: -
d_gene: TRBD1

CDR3nt: TGTGCCTGGAGTGCGGGAGGGCCGGAGCAGTACTTC
CDR3aa: CAWSAGGPEQYF
j_gene: TRBJ2-7
v_gene: TRBV30
abundance: few
d_gene: TRBD2

CDR3nt: TGTGCCAGCAGCGTAGGAACCAACTATGGCTACACCTTC
CDR3aa: CASSVGTNYGYTF
j_gene: TRBJ1-2
v_gene: TRBV9
abundance: -
d_gene: -

CDR3nt: TGCGCCAGCAGCCCCGGCCTTAGCGGGAGGGCGGTGCTGTTTTTT
CDR3aa: CASSPGLSGRAVLFF
j_gene: TRBJ2-2
v_gene: TRBV5-1
abundance: -
d_gene: TRBD2

CDR3nt: TGTGCCAGTAGTACAGGGACCGGGCACTTTTATGGCTACACCTTC
CDR3aa: CASSTGTGHFYGYTF
j_gene: TRBJ1-2
v_gene: TRBV19
abundance: -
d_gene: -

CDR3nt: TGTGCCAGCAGTCCCCTGGGGGCGGGAGGAACCGGGGAGCTGTTTTTT
CDR3aa: CASSPLGAGGTGELFF
j_gene: TRBJ2-2
v_gene: TRBV27
abundance: few
d_gene: TRBD2

CDR3nt: TGTGCCAGTAGTCGCGCTAGTACAGATACGCAGTATTTT
CDR3aa: CASSRASTDTQYF
j_gene: TRBJ2-3
v_gene: TRBV19
abundance: -
d_gene: -